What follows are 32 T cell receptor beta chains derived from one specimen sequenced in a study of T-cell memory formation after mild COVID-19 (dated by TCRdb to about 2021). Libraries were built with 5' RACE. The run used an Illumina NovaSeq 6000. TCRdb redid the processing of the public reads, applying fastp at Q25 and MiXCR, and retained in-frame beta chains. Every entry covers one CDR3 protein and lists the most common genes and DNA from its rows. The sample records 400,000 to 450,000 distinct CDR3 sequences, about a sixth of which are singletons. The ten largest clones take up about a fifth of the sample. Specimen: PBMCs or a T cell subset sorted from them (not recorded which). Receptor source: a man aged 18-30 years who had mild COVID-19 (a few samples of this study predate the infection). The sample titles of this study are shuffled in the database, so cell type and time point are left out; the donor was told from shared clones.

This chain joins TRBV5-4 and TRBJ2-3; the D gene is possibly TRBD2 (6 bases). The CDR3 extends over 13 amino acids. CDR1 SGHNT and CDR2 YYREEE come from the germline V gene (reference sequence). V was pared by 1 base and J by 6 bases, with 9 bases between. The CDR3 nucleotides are TGTGCCAGCAGCTTGCCCCTAGCGGATACGCAGTATTTT. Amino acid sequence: CASSLPLADTQYF.

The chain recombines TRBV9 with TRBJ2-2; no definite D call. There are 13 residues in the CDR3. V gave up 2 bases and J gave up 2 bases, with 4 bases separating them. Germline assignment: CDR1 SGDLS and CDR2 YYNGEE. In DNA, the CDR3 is TGTGCCAGCAGCGTTGACAACACCGGGGAGCTGTTTTTT. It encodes CASSVDNTGELFF.

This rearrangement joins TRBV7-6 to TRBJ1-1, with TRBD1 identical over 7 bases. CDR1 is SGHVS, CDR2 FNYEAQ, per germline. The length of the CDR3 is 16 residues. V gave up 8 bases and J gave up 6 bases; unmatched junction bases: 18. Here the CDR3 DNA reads TGTGCCAGCTCTACTTCCCCCTCGACAGGGATCGCTGAAGCTTTCTTT. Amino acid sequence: CASSTSPSTGIAEAFF.

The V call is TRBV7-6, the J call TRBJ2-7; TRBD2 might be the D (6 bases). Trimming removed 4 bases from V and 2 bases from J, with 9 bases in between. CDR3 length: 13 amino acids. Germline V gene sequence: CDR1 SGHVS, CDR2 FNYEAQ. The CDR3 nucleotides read TGTGCCAGCAGCTCAGCTAGCGCCTACGAGCAGTACTTC. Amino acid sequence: CASSSASAYEQYF.

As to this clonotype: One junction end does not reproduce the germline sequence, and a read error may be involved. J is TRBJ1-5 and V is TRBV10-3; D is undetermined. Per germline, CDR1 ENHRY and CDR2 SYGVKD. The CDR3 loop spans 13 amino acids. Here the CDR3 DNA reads TGTGCCATCAGCCCCCTTGACGGTCAGACCCAGCATTTT. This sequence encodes CAISPLDGQTQHF.

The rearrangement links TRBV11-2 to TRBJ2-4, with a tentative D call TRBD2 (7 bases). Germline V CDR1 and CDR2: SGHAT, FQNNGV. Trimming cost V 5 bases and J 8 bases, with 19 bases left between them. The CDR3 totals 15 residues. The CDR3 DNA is TGTGCCAGCAGCCCCCAGGGGAGGGGAGGCGACATTCAGTACTTC. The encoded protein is CASSPQGRGGDIQYF.

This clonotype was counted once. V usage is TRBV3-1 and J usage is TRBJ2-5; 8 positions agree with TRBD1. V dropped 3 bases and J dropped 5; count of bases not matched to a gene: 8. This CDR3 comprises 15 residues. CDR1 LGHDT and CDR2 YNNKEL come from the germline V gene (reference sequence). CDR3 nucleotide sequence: TGTGCCAGCAGCCATCGGGCAGGGGGCGTCGAGACCCAGTACTTC. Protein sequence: CASSHRAGGVETQYF.

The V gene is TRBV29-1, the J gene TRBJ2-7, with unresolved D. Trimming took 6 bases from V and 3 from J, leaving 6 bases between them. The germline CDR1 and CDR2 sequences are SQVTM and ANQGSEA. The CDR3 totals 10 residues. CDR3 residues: CSVVDYEQYF. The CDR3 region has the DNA TGCAGCGTCGTAGACTACGAGCAGTACTTC.

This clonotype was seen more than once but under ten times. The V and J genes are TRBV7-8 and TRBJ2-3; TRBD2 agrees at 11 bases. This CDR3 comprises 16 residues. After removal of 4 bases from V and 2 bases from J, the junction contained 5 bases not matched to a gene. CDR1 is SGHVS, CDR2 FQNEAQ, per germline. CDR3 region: CASSSALAGDTDTQYF. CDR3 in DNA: TGTGCCAGCAGCTCAGCACTAGCGGGGGACACAGATACGCAGTATTTT.

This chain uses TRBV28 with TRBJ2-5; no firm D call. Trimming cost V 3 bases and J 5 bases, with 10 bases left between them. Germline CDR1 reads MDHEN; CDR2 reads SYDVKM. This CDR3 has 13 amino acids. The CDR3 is CASSFGHTETQYF. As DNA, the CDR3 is TGTGCCAGCAGTTTCGGCCATACGGAGACCCAGTACTTC.

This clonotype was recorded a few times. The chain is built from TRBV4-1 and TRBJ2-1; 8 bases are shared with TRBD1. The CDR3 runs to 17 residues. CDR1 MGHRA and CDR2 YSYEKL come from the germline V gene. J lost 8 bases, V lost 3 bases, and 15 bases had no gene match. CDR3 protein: CASSHGLPGQVLDEQFF. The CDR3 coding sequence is TGCGCCAGCAGCCACGGCCTACCGGGACAGGTCTTAGATGAGCAGTTCTTC.

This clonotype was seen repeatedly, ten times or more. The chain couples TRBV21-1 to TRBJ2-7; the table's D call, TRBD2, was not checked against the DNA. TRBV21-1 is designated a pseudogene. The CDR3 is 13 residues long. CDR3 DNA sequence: TGTGCCAGCAGCAAAGGCGGGGCCTACGAGCAGTACGTC. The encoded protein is CASSKGGAYEQYV.

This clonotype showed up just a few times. CDR3 amino acids: CASSYDTGDNYGYTF. In DNA, the CDR3 is TGTGCCAGCAGTTATGATACAGGGGACAACTATGGCTACACCTTC. The chain is built from TRBV6-2 or TRBV6-3 and TRBJ1-2, with TRBD1 matching over 7 bases. J gave up 2 bases and V 3 bases, and 6 bases lay outside the gene matches. CDR3 length equals 15 residues. CDR1 MNHEY and CDR2 SVGEGT come from the germline V gene.

In DNA form, the CDR3 reads TGCAGTGCTAGAGACAGCGGGGGGGAAGGAGAGACCCAGTACTTC. Translated, it gives CSARDSGGEGETQYF. V usage is TRBV20-1 and J usage is TRBJ2-5; 10 positions agree with TRBD2. Germline-derived CDR1 and CDR2 are DFQATT and SNEGSKA (reference sequence). The CDR3 length is 15 residues. J gave up 4 bases and V 0 bases, and 5 bases lay outside the gene matches.

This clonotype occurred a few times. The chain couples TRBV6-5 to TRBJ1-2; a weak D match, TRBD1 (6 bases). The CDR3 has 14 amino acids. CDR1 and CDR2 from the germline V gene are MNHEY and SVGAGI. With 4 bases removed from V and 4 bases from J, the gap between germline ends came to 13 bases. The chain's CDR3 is CASSSWDKSYGYTF. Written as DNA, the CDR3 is TGTGCCAGCAGTTCCTGGGACAAGTCCTATGGCTACACCTTC.

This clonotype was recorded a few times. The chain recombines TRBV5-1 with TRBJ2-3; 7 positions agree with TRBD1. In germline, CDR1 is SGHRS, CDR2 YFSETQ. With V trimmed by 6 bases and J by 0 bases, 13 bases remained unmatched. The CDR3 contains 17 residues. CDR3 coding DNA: TGCGCCAGCACTTTAACCGGGACAGTGGTTAGCACAGATACGCAGTATTTT. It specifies CASTLTGTVVSTDTQYF.

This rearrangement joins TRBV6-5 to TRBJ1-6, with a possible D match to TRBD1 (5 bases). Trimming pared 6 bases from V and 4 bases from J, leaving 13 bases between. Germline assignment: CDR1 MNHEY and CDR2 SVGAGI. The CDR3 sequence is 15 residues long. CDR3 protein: CASRLTSGYNSPLHF. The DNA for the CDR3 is TGTGCCAGCAGATTGACCTCAGGGTATAATTCACCCCTCCACTTT.

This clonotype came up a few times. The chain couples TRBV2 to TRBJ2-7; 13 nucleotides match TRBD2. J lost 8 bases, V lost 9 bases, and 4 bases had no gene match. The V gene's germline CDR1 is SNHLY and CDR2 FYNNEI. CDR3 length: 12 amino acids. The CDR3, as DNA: TGTGCCAGTAGACTAGCGGGGGGCAAGCAGTACTTC. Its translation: CASRLAGGKQYF.

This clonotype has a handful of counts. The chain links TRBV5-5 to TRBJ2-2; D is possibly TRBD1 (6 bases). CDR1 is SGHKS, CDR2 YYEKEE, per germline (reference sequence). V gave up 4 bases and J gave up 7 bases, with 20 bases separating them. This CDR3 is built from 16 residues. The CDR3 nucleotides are TGTGCCAGCAGCGACAGGCCAGCCTCGGTGATCGGGGAGCTGTTTTTT. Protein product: CASSDRPASVIGELFF. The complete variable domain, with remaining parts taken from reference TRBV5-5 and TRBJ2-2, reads DAGVTQSPTHLIKTRGQQVTLRCSPISGHKSVSWYQQVLGQGPQFIFQYYEKEERGRGNFPDRFSARQFPNYSSELNVNALLLGDSALYLCASSDRPASVIGELFFGEGSRLTVL.

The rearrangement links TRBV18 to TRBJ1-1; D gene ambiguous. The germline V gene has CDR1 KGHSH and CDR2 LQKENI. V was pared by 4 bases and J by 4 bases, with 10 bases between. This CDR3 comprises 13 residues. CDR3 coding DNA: TGTGCCAGCTCACTAAGGGCGGGCACTGAAGCTTTCTTT. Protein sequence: CASSLRAGTEAFF. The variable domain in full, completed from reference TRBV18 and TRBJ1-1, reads NAGVMQNPRHLVRRRGQEARLRCSPMKGHSHVYWYRQLPEEGLKFMVYLQKENIIDESGMPKERFSAEFPKEGPSILRIQQVVRGDSAAYFCASSLRAGTEAFFGQGTRLTVV.

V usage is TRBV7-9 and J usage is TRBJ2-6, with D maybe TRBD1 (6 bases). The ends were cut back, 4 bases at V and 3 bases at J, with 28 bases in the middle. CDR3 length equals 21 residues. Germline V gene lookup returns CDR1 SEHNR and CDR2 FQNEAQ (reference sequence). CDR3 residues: CASSSLRPRDMGSLGANVLTF. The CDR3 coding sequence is TGTGCCAGCAGCTCATTACGTCCTCGGGACATGGGGTCCCTTGGGGCCAACGTCCTGACTTTC.

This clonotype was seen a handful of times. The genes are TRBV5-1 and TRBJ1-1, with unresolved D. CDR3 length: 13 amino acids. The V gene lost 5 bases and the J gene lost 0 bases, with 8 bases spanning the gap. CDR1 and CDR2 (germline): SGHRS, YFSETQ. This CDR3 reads CASREPVNTEAFF. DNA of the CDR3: TGCGCCAGCAGGGAACCAGTGAACACTGAAGCTTTCTTT.

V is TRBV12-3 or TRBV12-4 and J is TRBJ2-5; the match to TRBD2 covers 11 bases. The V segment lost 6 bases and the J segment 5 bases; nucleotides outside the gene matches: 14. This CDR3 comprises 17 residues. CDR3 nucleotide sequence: TGTGCCAGCAGCAGCCTGGAGGTAGCGGGGGGGCAGGAGACCCAGTACTTC. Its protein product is CASSSLEVAGGQETQYF.

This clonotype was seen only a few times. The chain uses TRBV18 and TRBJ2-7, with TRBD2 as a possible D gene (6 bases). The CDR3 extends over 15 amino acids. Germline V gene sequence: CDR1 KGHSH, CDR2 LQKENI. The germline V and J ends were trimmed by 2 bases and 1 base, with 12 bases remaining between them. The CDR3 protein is CASSPGGKGSYEQYF. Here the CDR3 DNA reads TGTGCCAGCTCACCAGGGGGGAAGGGTTCCTACGAGCAGTACTTC.

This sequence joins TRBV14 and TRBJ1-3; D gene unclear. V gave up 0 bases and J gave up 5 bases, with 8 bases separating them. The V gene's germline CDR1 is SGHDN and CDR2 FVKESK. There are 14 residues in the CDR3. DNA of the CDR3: TGTGCCAGCAGCCAAGAGTGGGCCCGAAACACCATATATTTT. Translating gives CASSQEWARNTIYF.

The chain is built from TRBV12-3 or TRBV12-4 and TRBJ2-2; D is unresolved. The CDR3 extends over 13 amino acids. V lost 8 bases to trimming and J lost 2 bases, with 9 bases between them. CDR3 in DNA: TGTGCCAGCCAACAGAGAAACACCGGGGAGCTGTTTTTT. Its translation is CASQQRNTGELFF.

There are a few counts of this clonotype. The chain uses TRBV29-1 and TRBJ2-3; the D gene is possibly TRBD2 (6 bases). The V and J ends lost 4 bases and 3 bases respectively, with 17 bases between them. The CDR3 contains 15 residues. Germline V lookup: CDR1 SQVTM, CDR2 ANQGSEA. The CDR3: CSVAQDYAGTDTQYF. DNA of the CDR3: TGCAGCGTTGCTCAGGACTACGCGGGAACAGATACGCAGTATTTT.

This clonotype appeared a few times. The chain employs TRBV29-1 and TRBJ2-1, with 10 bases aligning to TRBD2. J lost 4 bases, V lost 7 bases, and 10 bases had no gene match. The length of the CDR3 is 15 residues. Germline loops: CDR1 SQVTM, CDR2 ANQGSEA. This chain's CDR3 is CSATGLAALYNEQFF. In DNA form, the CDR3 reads TGCAGCGCTACCGGACTAGCGGCCTTATACAATGAGCAGTTCTTC.

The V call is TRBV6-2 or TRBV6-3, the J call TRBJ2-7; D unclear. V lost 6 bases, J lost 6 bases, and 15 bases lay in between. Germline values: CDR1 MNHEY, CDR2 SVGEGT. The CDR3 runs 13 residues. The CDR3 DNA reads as TGTGCCAGCAGGCCTCCATCGAAGGGCGAGCAGTACTTC. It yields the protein CASRPPSKGEQYF.

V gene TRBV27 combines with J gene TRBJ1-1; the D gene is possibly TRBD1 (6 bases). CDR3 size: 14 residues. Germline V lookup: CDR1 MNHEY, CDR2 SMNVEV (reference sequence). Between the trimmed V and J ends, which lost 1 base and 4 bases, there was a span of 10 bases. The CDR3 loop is CASSLWGAGTEAFF. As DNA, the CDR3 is TGTGCCAGCAGTTTATGGGGGGCGGGCACTGAAGCTTTCTTT.

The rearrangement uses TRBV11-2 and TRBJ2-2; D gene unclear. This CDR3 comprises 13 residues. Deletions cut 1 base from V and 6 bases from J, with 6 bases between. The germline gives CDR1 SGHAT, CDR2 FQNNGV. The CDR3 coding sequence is TGTGCCAGCAGCTTAGGATGGGCCGGGGAGCTGTTTTTT. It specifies CASSLGWAGELFF. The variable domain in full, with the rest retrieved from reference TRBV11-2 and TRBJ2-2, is EAGVAQSPRYKIIEKRQSVAFWCNPISGHATLYWYQQILGQGPKLLIQFQNNGVVDDSQLPKDRFSAERLKGVDSTLKIQPAKLEDSAVYLCASSLGWAGELFFGEGSRLTVL.

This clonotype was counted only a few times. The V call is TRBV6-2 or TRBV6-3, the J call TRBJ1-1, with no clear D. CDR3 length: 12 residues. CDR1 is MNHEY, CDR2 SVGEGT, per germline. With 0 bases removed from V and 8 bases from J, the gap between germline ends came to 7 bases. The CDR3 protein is CASSYSIREAFF. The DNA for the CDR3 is TGTGCCAGCAGTTACTCGATAAGGGAAGCTTTCTTT.